The clone carrying this T cell receptor (beta chain) came up once. With V trimmed by 0 bases and J by 3 bases, 3 bases remained unmatched. The germline V gene has CDR1 SGHNT and CDR2 YENEEA. The CDR3 is 17 residues long. The data were produced by immunoSEQ multiplex PCR, yet TCRdb's version contains in-frame clones alone and is incomplete. The sample lists 600,000 to 900,000 clones, 70% to 90% occurring once. The source of the sample is a study of shared T cell receptors in the human thymus. A further study also used this sample, focusing on human thymus T cells. That work states: The sample donors, healthy Finnish infants, were having corrective surgery for congenital heart defects. The source of the thymus tissue was resections taken during corrective heart surgery.

The TCR comes from a girl less than two years old with a congenital heart defect. The sequencing sample was made of thymocytes. The chain employs TRBV11-3 and TRBJ2-1; 12 bases are a match to TRBD2. CDR3 amino acids: CASSLDRTSGVYNEQFF. CDR3 DNA: TGTGCCAGCAGCTTAGATAGGACTAGCGGGGTCTACAATGAGCAGTTCTTC.